Given below is one T cell receptor beta chain in context. The V end lost 0 bases, the J end lost 9 bases, and 15 bases lay between the germline ends. The CDR3 consists of 14 residues. Germline values: CDR1 SGHNT, CDR2 YYREEE (reference sequence). Sequencing used immunoSEQ multiplex PCR; TCRdb keeps in-frame clones, though not all of them. The sample carries approximately 250,000 clones, about 88% recorded once. These data belong to a study of blood T cell repertoires in COVID-19. The origin of this receptor is a man aged 18 to 29 with active or convalescent COVID-19. The sequenced sample was peripheral blood. J is TRBJ1-1 and V is TRBV5-4; a weak D match, TRBD1 (6 bases). CDR3 in amino acids: CASSLGSGQYKAFF. The CDR3 DNA is TGTGCCAGCAGCTTGGGGAGCGGACAGTACAAAGCTTTCTTT.